The 4 T cell receptor beta chains listed next were all sequenced from one sample in a study of glioma-infiltrating T cells. Amplification of TCR alpha and beta CDR3 regions from RNA used iRepertoire nested multiplex PCR. TCRdb reprocessed the multiplex PCR reads via MiXCR and lists one record per CDR3 protein. The table includes 300,000 to 450,000 distinct CDR3 sequences, roughly two fifths detected once. Sequencing used glioma tissue, nonneoplastic brain tissue, or PBMCs (not recorded which). These receptors came from a human donor with low-grade glioma or glioblastoma, undergoing nonglioma brain surgery, or in good health (not recorded which).

This clonotype was detected ten times or more. The rearrangement uses TRBV6-6 and TRBJ2-1; TRBD2 aligns across 8 bases. The CDR3 spans 15 residues. J gave up 8 bases and V 2 bases, and 8 bases lay outside the gene matches. The germline gives CDR1 MNHNY, CDR2 SVGAGI (reference sequence). CDR3 residues: CASSYRGTSPHEQFF. CDR3 bases: TGTGCCAGCAGTTACAGGGGGACTAGTCCTCATGAGCAGTTCTTC.

The rearrangement uses TRBV7-2 and TRBJ2-2, with 10 positions matching TRBD1. Germline loops: CDR1 SGHTA, CDR2 FQGNSA. The CDR3 sequence is 17 residues long. The ends lost 5 bases at V and 4 bases at J; junction bases unmatched: 10. The CDR3 DNA reads as TGTGCCAGCAGCACCGTACGACAGGGGGCGAGCACCGGGGAGCTGTTTTTT. Encoded protein: CASSTVRQGASTGELFF.

J is TRBJ2-7 and V is TRBV2; TRBD2 might be the D (5 bases). CDR1 is SNHLY and CDR2 is FYNNEI in the germline V gene. The CDR3 length is 16 residues. Trimming took 6 bases from V and 0 from J, leaving 18 bases between them. The CDR3 is CASSLGSAGSSYEQYF. Written as DNA, the CDR3 is TGTGCCAGCAGCTTAGGTAGCGCGGGTAGCTCCTACGAGCAGTACTTC. The whole variable domain, filled in from reference TRBV2 and TRBJ2-7, reads EPEVTQTPSHQVTQMGQEVILRCVPISNHLYFYWYRQILGQKVEFLVSFYNNEISEKSEIFDDQFSVERPDGSNFTLKIRSTKLEDSAMYFCASSLGSAGSSYEQYFGPGTRLTVT.

The CDR3 loop is CASSSPPLWGGSTDTQYF. The CDR3 nucleotides read TGTGCCAGCAGCAGCCCTCCACTATGGGGGGGGAGCACAGATACGCAGTATTTT. The V call is TRBV6-1, the J call TRBJ2-3, with 7 bases identical to TRBD2. Unmatched junction bases numbered 15, after V lost 6 bases and J lost 0 bases. The CDR3 has 18 residues. CDR1 and CDR2 from the germline V gene are MNHNS and SASEGT.